The 7 T cell receptor beta chains given below trace back to one sample, sequenced in a study of blood T cells in healthy people across ages. Through a sample-barcoded 5' primer and a J-beta primer mix, a second PCR was run for roughly 6 to 11 cycles. One entry per CDR3 protein results from TCRdb running MiXCR on the 5' RACE reads. The sample holds about 2 million distinct CDR3 sequences, about 50% seen once. Specimen: blood. The receptors shown here come from a woman aged 40 to 49 in good health.

The CDR3 sequence: CASSLLGTGDEQFF. The DNA for the CDR3 is TGTGCCAGCAGTTTATTGGGAACAGGGGATGAGCAGTTCTTC. The chain is built from TRBV27 and TRBJ2-1, with 7 bases identical to TRBD1. This CDR3 has 14 residues. Germline-derived CDR1 and CDR2 are MNHEY and SMNVEV (reference sequence). The junction had 5 bases not matched to a gene; V was cut back by 1 base and J by 8 bases.

V is TRBV7-2 and J is TRBJ2-7, with D uncertain. With 6 bases removed from V and 0 bases from J, the gap between germline ends came to 9 bases. The CDR3 runs 13 residues. The V gene's germline CDR1 is SGHTA and CDR2 FQGNSA. Here the CDR3 reads CASSSRISYEQYF. The CDR3 DNA follows: TGTGCCAGCAGTTCTCGAATCTCCTACGAGCAGTACTTC.

In regard to this clonotype: A junction end diverges from the germline sequence, so it may reflect a read error. The chain links TRBV7-9 to TRBJ2-5, with TRBD2 matching 12 bases. CDR1 SEHNR and CDR2 FQNEAQ come from the germline V gene (reference sequence). The CDR3 is 20 residues long. The CDR3 protein is CASSLGLAGLYLWYQETQYF. The CDR3 DNA is TGCGCCAGCAGCTTAGGACTAGCGGGGCTGTATCTTTGGTACCAAGAGACCCAGTACTTC.

This clonotype was counted between two and nine times. The chain carries TRBV12-3 or TRBV12-4 and TRBJ2-7; TRBD1 is a possible D gene (6 bases). This CDR3 spans 13 amino acids. V lost 6 bases and J 8 bases, leaving 17 bases between the germline ends. CDR3 nucleotide sequence: TGTGCCAGCAGCAATACAGGGCTTCCGCAGCAGTACTTC. Translated: CASSNTGLPQQYF.

This sequence joins TRBV20-1 and TRBJ2-5; D might be TRBD1 (6 bases). The germline CDR1 and CDR2 sequences are DFQATT and SNEGSKA (reference sequence). Trimming removed 2 bases from V and 2 bases from J, with 9 bases in between. This CDR3 has 13 amino acids. This chain's CDR3 is CSARMGQQETQYF. As DNA, the CDR3 is TGCAGTGCTAGAATGGGACAACAAGAGACCCAGTACTTC.

The chain joins TRBV2 to TRBJ1-5; 7 bases align to TRBD1. CDR3 length equals 15 residues. CDR1 is SNHLY and CDR2 is FYNNEI in the germline V gene. V was clipped by 5 bases and J by 3 bases; unmatched bases: 7. CDR3 loop: CASSHEGQLNQPQHF. The CDR3 coding sequence is TGTGCCAGCAGTCACGAGGGACAGCTCAATCAGCCCCAGCATTTT.

This chain connects TRBV7-2 to TRBJ2-5, with 14 bases that match TRBD2. After removal of 5 bases from V and 5 bases from J, the junction contained 10 bases not matched to a gene. CDR1 is SGHTA and CDR2 is FQGNSA in the germline V gene. The CDR3 covers 17 residues. CDR3 coding DNA: TGTGCCAGCAGCCTAGGACTAGCGGGGGGACGGTTGGAGACCCAGTACTTC. Protein: CASSLGLAGGRLETQYF.